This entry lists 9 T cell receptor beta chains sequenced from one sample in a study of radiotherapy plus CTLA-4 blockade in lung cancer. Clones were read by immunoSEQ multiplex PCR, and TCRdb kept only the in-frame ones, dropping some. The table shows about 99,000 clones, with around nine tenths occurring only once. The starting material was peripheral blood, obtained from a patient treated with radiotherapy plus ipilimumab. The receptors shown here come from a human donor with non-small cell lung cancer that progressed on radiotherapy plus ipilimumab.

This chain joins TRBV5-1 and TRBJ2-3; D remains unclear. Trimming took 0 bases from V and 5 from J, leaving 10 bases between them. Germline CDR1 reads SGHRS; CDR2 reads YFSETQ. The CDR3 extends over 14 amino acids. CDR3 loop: CASSLGAGGDTQYF. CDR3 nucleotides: TGCGCCAGCAGCTTGGGGGCAGGTGGAGATACGCAGTATTTT.

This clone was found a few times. CDR3 coding DNA: TGTGCCAGCAGCTTGTTGACTAGCGGGAGGGCCAGGGACGAGCAGTACTTC. It yields the protein CASSLLTSGRARDEQYF. This chain uses TRBV5-6 with TRBJ2-7, with TRBD2 identical over 14 bases. V gave up 1 base and J gave up 5 bases; unmatched junction bases: 8. The CDR3 spans 17 residues. Per germline, CDR1 SGHDT and CDR2 YYEEEE. Full variable domain (missing parts from reference TRBV5-6 and TRBJ2-7): DAGVTQSPTHLIKTRGQQVTLRCSPKSGHDTVSWYQQALGQGPQFIFQYYEEEERQRGNFPDRFSGHQFPNYSSELNVNALLLGDSALYLCASSLLTSGRARDEQYFGPGTRLTVT.

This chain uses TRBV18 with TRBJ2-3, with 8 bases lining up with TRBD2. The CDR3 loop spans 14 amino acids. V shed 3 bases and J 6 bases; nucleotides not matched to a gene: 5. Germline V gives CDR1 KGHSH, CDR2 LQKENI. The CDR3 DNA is TGTGCCAGCTCACCTGTTAGGACTAGCGATACGCAGTATTTT. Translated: CASSPVRTSDTQYF. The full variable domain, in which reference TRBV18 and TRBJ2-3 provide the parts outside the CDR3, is NAGVMQNPRHLVRRRGQEARLRCSPMKGHSHVYWYRQLPEEGLKFMVYLQKENIIDESGMPKERFSAEFPKEGPSILRIQQVVRGDSAAYFCASSPVRTSDTQYFGPGTRLTVL.

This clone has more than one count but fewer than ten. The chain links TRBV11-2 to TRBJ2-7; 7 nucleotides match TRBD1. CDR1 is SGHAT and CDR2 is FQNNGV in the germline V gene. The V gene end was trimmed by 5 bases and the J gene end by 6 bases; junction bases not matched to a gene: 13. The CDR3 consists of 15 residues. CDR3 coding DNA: TGTGCCAGCAGCCAAGTCCGGGACAGCATTGGCGAGCAGTACTTC. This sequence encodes CASSQVRDSIGEQYF.

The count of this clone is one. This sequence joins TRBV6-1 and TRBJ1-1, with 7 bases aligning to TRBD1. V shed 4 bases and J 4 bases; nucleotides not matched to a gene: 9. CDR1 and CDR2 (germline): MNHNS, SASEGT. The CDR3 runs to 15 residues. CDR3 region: CASSVPQGMGTEAFF. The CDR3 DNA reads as TGTGCCAGCAGTGTCCCACAGGGGATGGGCACTGAAGCTTTCTTT.

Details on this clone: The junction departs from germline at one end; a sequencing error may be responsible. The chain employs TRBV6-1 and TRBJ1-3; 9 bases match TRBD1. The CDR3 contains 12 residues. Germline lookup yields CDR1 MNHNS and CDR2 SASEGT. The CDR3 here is CANSDRGYTIYF. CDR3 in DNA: TGTGCCAACAGTGACAGGGGGTACACCATATATTTT.

The CDR3 sequence: CASSPDFSPYNEQFF. DNA of the CDR3: TGTGCCAGCAGCCCTGACTTTTCTCCCTACAATGAGCAGTTCTTC. The chain recombines TRBV7-9 with TRBJ2-1, with D hard to call. The CDR3 sequence is 15 residues long. V was trimmed by 5 bases and J by 2 bases, leaving 13 bases between them. Germline CDR1 and CDR2: SEHNR and FQNEAQ (reference sequence).

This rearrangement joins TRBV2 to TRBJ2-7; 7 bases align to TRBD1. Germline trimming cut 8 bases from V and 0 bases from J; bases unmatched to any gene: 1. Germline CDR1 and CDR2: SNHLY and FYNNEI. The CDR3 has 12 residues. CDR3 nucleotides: TGTGCCAGCCGACAGGGCTCCTACGAGCAGTACTTC. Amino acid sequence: CASRQGSYEQYF.

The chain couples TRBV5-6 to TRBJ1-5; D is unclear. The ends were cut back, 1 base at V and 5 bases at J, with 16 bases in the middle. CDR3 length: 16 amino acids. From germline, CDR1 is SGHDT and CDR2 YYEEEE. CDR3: CASSLFGMGMDQPQHF. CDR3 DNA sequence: TGTGCCAGCAGCTTGTTCGGCATGGGGATGGATCAGCCCCAGCATTTT. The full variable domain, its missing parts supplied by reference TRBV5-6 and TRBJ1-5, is DAGVTQSPTHLIKTRGQQVTLRCSPKSGHDTVSWYQQALGQGPQFIFQYYEEEERQRGNFPDRFSGHQFPNYSSELNVNALLLGDSALYLCASSLFGMGMDQPQHFGDGTRLSIL.